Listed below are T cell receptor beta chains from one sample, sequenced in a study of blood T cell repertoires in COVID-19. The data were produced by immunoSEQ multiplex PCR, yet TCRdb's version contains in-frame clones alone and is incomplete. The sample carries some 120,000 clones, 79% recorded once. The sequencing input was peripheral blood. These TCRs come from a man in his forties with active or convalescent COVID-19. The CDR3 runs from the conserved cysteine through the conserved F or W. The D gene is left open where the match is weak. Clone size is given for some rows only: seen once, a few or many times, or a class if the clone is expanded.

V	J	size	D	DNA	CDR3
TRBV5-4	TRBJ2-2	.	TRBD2	TGTGCCAGCAGCTTGGAAGCGGGGCACACCGGGGAGCTGTTTTTT	CASSLEAGHTGELFF
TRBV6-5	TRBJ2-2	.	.	TGTGCCAGCAGCACAGGGTTTCACGCCGGGGAGCTGTTTTTT	CASSTGFHAGELFF
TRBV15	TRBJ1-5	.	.	TGTGCCACCAGCAGAGATAGGGGTAGCAATCAGCCCCAGCATTTT	CATSRDRGSNQPQHF
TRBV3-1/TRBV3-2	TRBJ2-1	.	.	TGTGCCAGCAGCCAGTTGGTACGGCAGGGTGGGGATGAGCAGTTCTTC	CASSQLVRQGGDEQFF
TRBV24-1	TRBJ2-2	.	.	TGTGCCACCAGTGCGGGACAAGTAAGCCCCGGGGAGCTGTTTTTT	CATSAGQVSPGELFF
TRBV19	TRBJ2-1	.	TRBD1	TGTGCCAGTAGTGCGACGGGGGCGGGACAGGGGGCCCGTGGGCAGTTCTTC	CASSATGAGQGARGQFF
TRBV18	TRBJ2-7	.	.	TGTGCCAGCTCACACTCCCCTTTACCGTCCTACGAGCAGTACTTC	CASSHSPLPSYEQYF
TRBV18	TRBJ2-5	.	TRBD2	TGTGCCAGCTCACTAGGGACTAGCGGGAGTCGGGAGACCCAGTACTTC	CASSLGTSGSRETQYF
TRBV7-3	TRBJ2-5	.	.	TGTGCCAGCAGCTCCACAGGGTACTCAGAGACCCAGTACTTC	CASSSTGYSETQYF
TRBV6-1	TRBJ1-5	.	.	TGTGCCAGCAGTGAGGCCTTGTGGAGCAATCAGCCCCAGCATTTT	CASSEALWSNQPQHF
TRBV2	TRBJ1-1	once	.	TGTGCCAGCATAGAAACAGCCCTGAACACTGAAGCTTTCTTT	CASIETALNTEAFF
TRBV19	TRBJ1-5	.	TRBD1	TGTGCCAGTAGTATAGGCGGGACAGGGGGCGGCAATCAGCCCCAGCATTTT	CASSIGGTGGGNQPQHF
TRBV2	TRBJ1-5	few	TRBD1	TGTGCCAGCAGCGAAGACAGGGGCAATCAGCCCCAGCATTTT	CASSEDRGNQPQHF
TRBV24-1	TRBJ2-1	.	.	TGTGCCACCAGTGACGCCCGACAGTCACCCAACAATGAGCAGTTCTTC	CATSDARQSPNNEQFF
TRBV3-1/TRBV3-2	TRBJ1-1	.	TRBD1	TGTGCCTGCTATGACAGGGACTACACTGAAGCTTTCTTT	CACYDRDYTEAFF
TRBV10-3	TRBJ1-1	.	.	TGTGCCACCATACAGGGACACCTGAACACTGAAGCTTTCTTT	CATIQGHLNTEAFF
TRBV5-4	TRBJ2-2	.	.	TGTGCCAGCAGTCCTAATGGGCCTGCGAACACCGGGGAGCTGTTTTTT	CASSPNGPANTGELFF
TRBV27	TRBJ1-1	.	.	TGTGCCAGCAGCCGCCGAGGGGGGAACACTGAAGCTTTCTTT	CASSRRGGNTEAFF
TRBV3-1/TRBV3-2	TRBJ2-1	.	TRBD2	TGTGCCAGCAGCCAAACACTAGCGAGTCTCAATGAGCAGTTCTTC	CASSQTLASLNEQFF
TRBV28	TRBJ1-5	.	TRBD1	TGTGCCAGCAGTTCCTCGGGACAGGTCAATCAGCCCCAGCATTTT	CASSSSGQVNQPQHF
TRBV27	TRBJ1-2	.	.	TGTGCCACCAAGGGGGGGAACTATGGCTACACCTTC	CATKGGNYGYTF
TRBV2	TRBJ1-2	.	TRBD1	TGTGCCAGCAGTGGGGACAGATTCTATGGCTACACCTTC	CASSGDRFYGYTF
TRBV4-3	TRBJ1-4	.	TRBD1	TGCGCCAGCAGCCAAGATAGGACAGGGGGCCGGTGGGAAAAACTGTTTTTT	CASSQDRTGGRWEKLFF
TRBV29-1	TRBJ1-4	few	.	TGCAGCGTTGAAGATCGGGGGTGGAATGAAAAACTGTTTTTT	CSVEDRGWNEKLFF
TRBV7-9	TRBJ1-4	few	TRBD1	TGTGCCAGCAGCTACGGGACAGGGAATGAAAAACTGTTTTTT	CASSYGTGNEKLFF
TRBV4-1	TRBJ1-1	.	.	TGCGCCAGCAGCCAAGAGAAGGGGATCACTGAAGCTTTCTTT	CASSQEKGITEAFF
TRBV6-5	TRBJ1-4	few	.	TGTGCCAGCAAGCCCCTTCAATCAACTAATGAAAAACTGTTTTTT	CASKPLQSTNEKLFF
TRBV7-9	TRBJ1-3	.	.	TGTGCCAGCAGCATGAGGATCTCTGGAAACACCATATATTTT	CASSMRISGNTIYF
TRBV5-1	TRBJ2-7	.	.	TGCGCCAGCAGCCAGACAGACGGGGGCGAGCAGTACTTC	CASSQTDGGEQYF
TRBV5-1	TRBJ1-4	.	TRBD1	TGCGCCAGCAGCCCGAGACAGGGTGAAAAACTGTTTTTT	CASSPRQGEKLFF
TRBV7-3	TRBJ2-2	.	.	TGTGCCAGCAGCTTAACCGGGTGGCAGGGCGCCACCGGGGAGCTGTTTTTT	CASSLTGWQGATGELFF
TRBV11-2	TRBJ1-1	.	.	TGTGCCAGCAGCTTAGGCGAGAACACTGAAGCTTTCTTT	CASSLGENTEAFF
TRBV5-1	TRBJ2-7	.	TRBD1	TGCGCCAGCAGCTGGACAGGGACAGGGGGCGACGAGCAGTACTTC	CASSWTGTGGDEQYF
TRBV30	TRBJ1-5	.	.	TGTGCCTGGATGTCAGGGGGCAATCAGCCCCAGCATTTT	CAWMSGGNQPQHF
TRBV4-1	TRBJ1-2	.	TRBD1	TGCGCCAGCAGCCGCACCGGGACAGGGGGCGCCGGCTATGGCTACACCTTC	CASSRTGTGGAGYGYTF